This is a list of T cell receptor beta chains from one sample in a study of early T cells in non-severe SARS-CoV-2 infection. Via MiXCR, TCRdb re-called the 5' RACE reads, giving one row per CDR3 protein. The data contain approximately 60,000 distinct CDR3 sequences, roughly an eighth of them seen just once; the ten biggest clones take up around 1.4%. Sequencing was performed on whole blood. All receptors come from an adult who was a healthcare worker with PCR-confirmed SARS-CoV-2 infection or an uninfected control (not recorded which). The CDR3 runs from the conserved cysteine through the conserved F or W. D genes are given only for firm matches. Clone size is shown for a subset of rows, as once, few, many or a class of expanded clone.

clone_size,j_call,d_call,v_call,cdr3_nt,cdr3_aa
.,TRBJ2-7,.,TRBV4-3,TGCGCCAGCAGCCAAAACAGGGGAGGGTCCGAGCAGTACTTC,CASSQNRGGSEQYF
many,TRBJ2-5,TRBD1,TRBV7-2,TGTGCCAGCGTTAACAGGGGGCGAAAGGAAGAGACCCAGTACTTC,CASVNRGRKEETQYF
.,TRBJ2-7,.,TRBV7-8,TGTGCCAGCACCCTTCAGGGTTCACTGGGGCACGAGCAGTACTTC,CASTLQGSLGHEQYF
.,TRBJ2-3,.,TRBV20-1,TGCAGTGCTAGAGATGGGACTGATACGCAGTATTTT,CSARDGTDTQYF
few,TRBJ2-7,.,TRBV19,TGTGCCAGTAGTATAGTGGCAGCCTACGAGCAGTACTTC,CASSIVAAYEQYF
few,TRBJ2-7,.,TRBV21-1,TGTGCCAGCAGCAAAGTGGTAGCGGGGGGATACGAGCAGTACTTC,CASSKVVAGGYEQYF
.,TRBJ1-1,.,TRBV20-1,TGCAGTTCAGAGCCTCTGGGGGGGGGCACTGAAGCTTTCTTT,CSSEPLGGGTEAFF
many,TRBJ2-7,TRBD1,TRBV3-1,TGTGCCAGCAGCCCTGGACAGGTTAATTCCTACGAGCAGTACTTC,CASSPGQVNSYEQYF
few,TRBJ1-1,.,TRBV20-1,TGCAGTGCCAGACCCCCGGACAGGAACACTGAAGCTTTCTTT,CSARPPDRNTEAFF
.,TRBJ1-1,.,TRBV7-9,TGTGCCAGCAGCTTGGAGAACACTGAAGCTTTCTTT,CASSLENTEAFF
few,TRBJ1-3,TRBD1,TRBV12-3/TRBV12-4,TGTGCCAGCAGTGACAGGGACGGTAGAAACACCATATATTTT,CASSDRDGRNTIYF
few,TRBJ2-1,.,TRBV20-1,TGCAGTGCTAGAGCGGCTGTAAACAATGAGCAGTTCTTC,CSARAAVNNEQFF
.,TRBJ2-7,.,TRBV7-2,TGTGCCAGCAGCGGAACAGGGTACGAGCAGTACTTC,CASSGTGYEQYF
.,TRBJ1-5,TRBD1,TRBV6-2/TRBV6-3,TGTGCCAGCAGCTCCACAGGGGGCTGGGGACAGCCCCAGCATTTT,CASSSTGGWGQPQHF
few,TRBJ2-1,.,TRBV7-2,TGTGCCAGCAGCTCATCAATAGGAAAGTTCTTC,CASSSSIGKFF
.,TRBJ2-1,.,TRBV7-3,TGTGCCAGCAGCTTAACGAGACTAGCCTACAATGAGCAGTTCTTC,CASSLTRLAYNEQFF
.,TRBJ2-3,TRBD2,TRBV20-1,TGCAGTGCTCGGGTGGATAGCGGGGCGCAGTATTTT,CSARVDSGAQYF
many,TRBJ2-5,.,TRBV29-1,TGCAGCGCTGCAGGGGCCGGAGAGACCCAGTACTTC,CSAAGAGETQYF
.,TRBJ1-1,.,TRBV5-1,TGCGCCAGCAGCTTGGACCCCCGGGACACCTGGAACACTGAAGCTTTCTTT,CASSLDPRDTWNTEAFF
many,TRBJ1-5,TRBD1,TRBV20-1,TGCAGTGCACTCCGCCGGGACAGGGGGAATCAGCCCCAGCATTTT,CSALRRDRGNQPQHF
.,TRBJ2-1,.,TRBV7-2,TGTGCCAGCAGCTTCGGAGCGTTCTACAATGAGCAGTTCTTC,CASSFGAFYNEQFF
few,TRBJ2-2,TRBD1,TRBV6-6,TGTGCCAGCAGTTACTCGAAAACAGGGGACGCCGGGGAGCTGTTTTTT,CASSYSKTGDAGELFF
many,TRBJ2-1,.,TRBV19,TGTGCCAGTAGTACCGAGCGGCTCTACAATGAGCAGTTCTTC,CASSTERLYNEQFF
.,TRBJ2-7,.,TRBV18,TGTGCCAGCGCCCGTAGTGACGAGCAGTACTTC,CASARSDEQYF
.,TRBJ1-2,TRBD1,TRBV4-3,TGCGCCAGCAGCCAAGAAGCGCGGGGACAGGGCGATGGCTACACCTTC,CASSQEARGQGDGYTF
few,TRBJ2-1,.,TRBV9,TGTGCCAGCAGCGTAGAGGCCCTGGACGGTCACAATGAGCAGTTCTTC,CASSVEALDGHNEQFF
.,TRBJ1-1,.,TRBV7-9,TGTGCCAGCAGCCCAGGTGAGGGAGGGGACACTGAAGCTTTCTTT,CASSPGEGGDTEAFF
.,TRBJ2-5,.,TRBV7-2,TGTGCCAGCAGCCCGAGCTGGGGGGCCTCGATAGAGACCCAGTACTTC,CASSPSWGASIETQYF
many,TRBJ1-1,.,TRBV4-1,TGCGCCAGCAGCCCCCACGGGGGGATGAACACTGAAGCTTTCTTT,CASSPHGGMNTEAFF
many,TRBJ1-5,TRBD1,TRBV12-3/TRBV12-4,TGTGCCAGCAGTCTGACCGACAGGGGGCCGGGGCAGCCCCAGCATTTT,CASSLTDRGPGQPQHF
few,TRBJ2-5,TRBD2,TRBV7-8,TGTGCCAGCAGCTTACGGGGGGGAATGAGGGAGACCCAGTACTTC,CASSLRGGMRETQYF
many,TRBJ2-5,TRBD1,TRBV18,TGTGCCAGCTCACCAGGTATCCAGCGACAGGGTCGAGAGACCCAGTACTTC,CASSPGIQRQGRETQYF
.,TRBJ2-5,TRBD2,TRBV5-8,TGTGCCAGCAGCTTGGAATTTGCGGGGGGTGCCCAGTACTTC,CASSLEFAGGAQYF
many,TRBJ1-5,.,TRBV19,TGTGCCAGTCTCCCCAACATCGGACGGGGTAGCAATCAGCCCCAGCATTTT,CASLPNIGRGSNQPQHF
many,TRBJ1-5,.,TRBV20-1,TGCAGTGCTAGGCCGGGGGCCGGGCAGCCCCAGCATTTT,CSARPGAGQPQHF
many,TRBJ2-5,.,TRBV5-1,TGCGCCAGCAGCTTAGGACCACAAGAGACCCAGTACTTC,CASSLGPQETQYF
many,TRBJ2-2,.,TRBV11-2,TGTGCCAGCAGCTTAGATGGTTCAGCTAGCCTTAGATCCCGGGAGCTGTTTTTT,CASSLDGSASLRSRELFF
many,TRBJ2-3,.,TRBV30,TGTGCCTGGAAAGGTGGGCAAGGTACGCAGTATTTT,CAWKGGQGTQYF
.,TRBJ1-5,.,TRBV18,TGTGCCAGCTCACCGGGGGGGGACAATCAGCCCCAGCATTTT,CASSPGGDNQPQHF
.,TRBJ2-1,TRBD2,TRBV5-1,TGCGCCAGCAGCTTGGGACTAGCGGTCTACAATGAGCAGTTCTTC,CASSLGLAVYNEQFF
few,TRBJ1-1,.,TRBV11-3,TGTGCCAGCAGCTTAGGTCCAAATAAAGATGAAGCTTTCTTT,CASSLGPNKDEAFF
.,TRBJ1-2,.,TRBV7-2,TGTGCCAGCAGCCGAGAATGGGACTATGGCTACACCTTC,CASSREWDYGYTF
few,TRBJ2-7,.,TRBV3-1,TGTGCCAGCAGCCAAGGGGCAAGGAACGAGCAGTACTTC,CASSQGARNEQYF
many,TRBJ1-2,TRBD1,TRBV20-1,TGCAGTGCTAGGGGGACAGGGGGCAGTGGCTACACCTTC,CSARGTGGSGYTF
.,TRBJ1-2,.,TRBV5-4,TGTGCCAGCAGCCCCCAGACGGTTTATGCTGGCTACACCTTC,CASSPQTVYAGYTF
many,TRBJ1-2,TRBD1,TRBV5-1,TGCGCCAGCAGCTACTCGACAGGGGGCGGCTATGGCTACACCTTC,CASSYSTGGGYGYTF
many,TRBJ1-2,TRBD1,TRBV18,TGTGCCAGCTCAACCAGGACAGGGGGCATAGATGGCTACACCTTC,CASSTRTGGIDGYTF
.,TRBJ2-1,TRBD1,TRBV30,TGTGCCTGGAGTGGGACAGGGGGCTACAATGAGCAGTTCTTC,CAWSGTGGYNEQFF
few,TRBJ1-3,.,TRBV12-3/TRBV12-4,TGTGCCAGCAGTACAACGGCCCCAGGGGCCATCTCGTCTGGAAACACCATATATTTT,CASSTTAPGAISSGNTIYF
few,TRBJ1-2,TRBD1,TRBV20-1,TGCAGTGCCTCGACAGGGCTTGGCTACACCTTC,CSASTGLGYTF
many,TRBJ1-4,.,TRBV7-2,TGTGCCAGCAGCTTAGAGTCAGGGGTAGGGGAAAAACTGTTTTTT,CASSLESGVGEKLFF